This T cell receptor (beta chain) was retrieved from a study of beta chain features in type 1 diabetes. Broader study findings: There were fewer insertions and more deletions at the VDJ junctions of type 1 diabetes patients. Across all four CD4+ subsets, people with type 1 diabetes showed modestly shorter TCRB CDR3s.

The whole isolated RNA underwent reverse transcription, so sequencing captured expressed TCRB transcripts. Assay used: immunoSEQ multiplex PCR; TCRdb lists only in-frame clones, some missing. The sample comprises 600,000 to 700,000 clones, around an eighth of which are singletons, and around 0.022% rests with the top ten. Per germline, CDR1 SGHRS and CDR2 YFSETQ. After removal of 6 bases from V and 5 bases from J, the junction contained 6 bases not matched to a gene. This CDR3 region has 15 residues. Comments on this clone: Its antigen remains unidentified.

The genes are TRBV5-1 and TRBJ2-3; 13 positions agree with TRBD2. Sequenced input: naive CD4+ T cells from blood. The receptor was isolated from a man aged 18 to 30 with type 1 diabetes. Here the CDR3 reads CASTPGLAGRDTQYF. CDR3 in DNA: TGCGCCAGCACTCCGGGACTAGCGGGGAGAGATACGCAGTATTTT.